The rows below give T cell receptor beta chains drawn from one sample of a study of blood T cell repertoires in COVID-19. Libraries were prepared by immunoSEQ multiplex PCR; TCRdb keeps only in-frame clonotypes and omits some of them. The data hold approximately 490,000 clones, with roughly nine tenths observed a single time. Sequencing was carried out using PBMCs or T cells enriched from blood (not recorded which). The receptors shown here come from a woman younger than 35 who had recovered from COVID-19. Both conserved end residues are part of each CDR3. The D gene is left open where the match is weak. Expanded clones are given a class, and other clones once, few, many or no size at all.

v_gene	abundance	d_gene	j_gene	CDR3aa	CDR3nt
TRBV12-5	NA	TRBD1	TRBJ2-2	CASGSGTENTGELFF	TGTGCTAGTGGTTCCGGGACAGAGAACACCGGGGAGCTGTTTTTT
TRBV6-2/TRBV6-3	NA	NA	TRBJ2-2	CASSYLSGGELFF	TGTGCCAGCAGTTACCTCTCGGGCGGGGAGCTGTTTTTT
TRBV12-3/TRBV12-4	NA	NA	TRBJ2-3	CASSIDTTDTQYF	TGTGCCAGCAGTATCGACACGACAGATACGCAGTATTTT
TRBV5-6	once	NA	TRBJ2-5	CASSLETRGEETQYF	TGTGCCAGCAGCTTGGAGACCAGGGGGGAAGAGACCCAGTACTTC
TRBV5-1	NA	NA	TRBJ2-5	CASSRQMAAGGETQYF	TGCGCCAGCAGCCGTCAAATGGCGGCGGGTGGGGAGACCCAGTACTTC
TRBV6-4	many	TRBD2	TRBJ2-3	CASSEETSGGTDTQYF	TGTGCCAGCAGTGAAGAGACTAGCGGGGGGACAGATACGCAGTATTTT
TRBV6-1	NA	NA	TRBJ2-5	CASSEEGGRETQYF	TGTGCCAGCAGTGAGGAGGGTGGGAGGGAGACCCAGTACTTC
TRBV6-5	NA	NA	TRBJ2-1	CASKAGSYNEQFF	TGTGCCAGCAAGGCGGGCTCCTACAATGAGCAGTTCTTC
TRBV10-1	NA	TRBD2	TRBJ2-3	CASSKTSGGESTQYF	TGCGCCAGCAGTAAGACTAGCGGGGGGGAATCAACGCAGTATTTT
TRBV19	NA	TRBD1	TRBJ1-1	CASSVGTGWNTEAFF	TGTGCCAGTAGCGTGGGGACAGGGTGGAACACTGAAGCTTTCTTT
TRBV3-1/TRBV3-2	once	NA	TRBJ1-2	CASSTQQVGVGYTF	TGTGCCAGCAGCACCCAACAGGTCGGAGTTGGCTACACCTTC
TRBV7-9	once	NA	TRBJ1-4	CASSLKGRANEKLFF	TGTGCCAGCAGCTTAAAGGGCAGGGCGAATGAAAAACTGTTTTTT
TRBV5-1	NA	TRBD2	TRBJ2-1	CASSSTSGGGSYNEQFF	TGCGCCAGCAGCTCGACTAGCGGGGGGGGATCCTACAATGAGCAGTTCTTC
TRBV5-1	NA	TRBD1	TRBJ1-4	CASSPGQGPPDEKLFF	TGCGCCAGCAGCCCAGGACAGGGGCCGCCGGATGAAAAACTGTTTTTT
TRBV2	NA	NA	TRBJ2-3	CASSETGSDTQYF	TGTGCCAGCAGTGAAACGGGATCAGATACGCAGTATTTT
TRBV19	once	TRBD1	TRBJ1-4	CASSNDRGQKLFF	TGTGCCAGTAGTAACGACAGGGGCCAAAAACTGTTTTTT
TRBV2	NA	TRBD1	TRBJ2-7	CASSEVDREIYEQYF	TGTGCCAGCAGTGAAGTAGACAGGGAGATCTACGAGCAGTACTTC
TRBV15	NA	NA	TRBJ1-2	CATSSFGQGGYGYTF	TGTGCCACCAGCAGTTTTGGGCAGGGAGGGTATGGCTACACCTTC
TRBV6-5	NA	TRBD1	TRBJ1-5	CARSFRGVGNQPQHF	TGTGCCAGGAGTTTCAGGGGGGTGGGAAATCAGCCCCAGCATTTT
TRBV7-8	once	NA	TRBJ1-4	CASSLPGLWEKLFF	TGTGCCAGCAGCTTGCCTGGCCTTTGGGAAAAACTGTTTTTT
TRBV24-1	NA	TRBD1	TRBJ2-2	CATSEGTGGKTGELFF	TGTGCCACCAGTGAAGGGACAGGGGGAAAAACCGGGGAGCTGTTTTTT
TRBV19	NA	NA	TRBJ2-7	CASSGRVLRGPYEQYF	TGTGCCAGTAGTGGCCGGGTTTTACGAGGGCCCTACGAGCAGTACTTC
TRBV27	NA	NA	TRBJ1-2	CASSSQANYGYTF	TGTGCCAGCAGTAGTCAGGCTAACTATGGCTACACCTTC
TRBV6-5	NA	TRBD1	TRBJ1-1	CASDQPRQGSTEAFF	TGTGCCAGCGATCAACCCAGACAGGGGAGCACTGAAGCTTTCTTT
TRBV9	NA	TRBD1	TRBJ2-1	CASSVAGTGSNEQFF	TGTGCCAGCAGCGTAGCAGGGACAGGGTCCAATGAGCAGTTCTTC
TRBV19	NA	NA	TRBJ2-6	CASSIFYFALSGANVLTF	TGTGCCAGTAGTATCTTTTACTTTGCCCTCTCTGGGGCCAACGTCCTGACTTTC
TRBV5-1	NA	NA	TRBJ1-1	CASSSAPGAGGGSEAFF	TGCGCCAGCAGTTCCGCCCCAGGGGCTGGCGGGGGGTCTGAAGCTTTCTTT
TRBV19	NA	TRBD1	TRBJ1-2	CASSRIQGAWGYTF	TGTGCCAGTAGTAGGATACAGGGGGCGTGGGGCTACACCTTC
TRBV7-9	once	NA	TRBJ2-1	CASSSMTTYNEQFF	TGTGCCAGCAGCTCCATGACAACCTACAATGAGCAGTTCTTC
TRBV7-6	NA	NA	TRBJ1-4	CASSPTTGGLYEKLFF	TGTGCCAGCAGCCCCACCACGGGCGGGCTATATGAAAAACTGTTTTTT
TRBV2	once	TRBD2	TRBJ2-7	CASSPGGGRYEQYF	TGTGCCAGCAGTCCGGGGGGGGGCCGCTACGAGCAGTACTTC
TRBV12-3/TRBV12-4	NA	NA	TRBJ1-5	CASSLRETGTQHF	TGTGCCAGCAGTTTAAGGGAAACGGGGACCCAGCATTTT
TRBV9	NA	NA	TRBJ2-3	CASSVDGVNTDTQYF	TGTGCCAGCAGCGTAGACGGGGTAAATACAGATACGCAGTATTTT
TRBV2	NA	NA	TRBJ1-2	CASSEQGYYGYTF	TGTGCCAGCAGTGAACAGGGGTACTATGGCTACACCTTC
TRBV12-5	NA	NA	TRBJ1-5	CASGLVVNREAQPQHF	TGTGCTAGTGGTTTGGTAGTGAACCGGGAGGCTCAGCCCCAGCATTTT
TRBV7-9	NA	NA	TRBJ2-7	CASSLAYSHEQYF	TGTGCCAGCAGCTTAGCGTACTCACACGAGCAGTACTTC
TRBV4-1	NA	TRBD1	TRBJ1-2	CASSPPGTDFYGYTF	TGCGCCAGCAGCCCACCGGGGACAGACTTCTATGGCTACACCTTC
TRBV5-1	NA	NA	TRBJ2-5	CASSLGPMSQETQYF	TGCGCCAGCAGCTTGGGCCCTATGTCCCAAGAGACCCAGTACTTC
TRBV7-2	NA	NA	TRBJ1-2	CASSLNQRDFEGYTF	TGTGCCAGCAGCCTCAACCAACGGGACTTTGAAGGCTACACCTTC
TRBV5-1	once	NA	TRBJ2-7	CASSLQQGWSYEQYF	TGCGCCAGCAGCTTACAACAGGGTTGGAGCTACGAGCAGTACTTC
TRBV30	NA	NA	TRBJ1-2	CAWSLTGGNYGYTF	TGTGCCTGGAGTCTAACGGGGGGGAACTATGGCTACACCTTC
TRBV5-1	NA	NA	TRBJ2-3	CASSFQSGGPSTDTQYF	TGCGCCAGCAGCTTTCAATCCGGGGGTCCTAGCACAGATACGCAGTATTTT
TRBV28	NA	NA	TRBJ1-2	CASSRGGAQFGYGYTF	TGTGCCAGCTCCCGCGGGGGGGCGCAGTTCGGCTATGGCTACACCTTC
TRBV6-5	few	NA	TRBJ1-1	CASSYVGGRETEAFF	TGTGCCAGCAGTTACGTCGGGGGGCGAGAAACTGAAGCTTTCTTT
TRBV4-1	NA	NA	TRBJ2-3	CASSQDFEGDTQYF	TGCGCCAGCAGCCAAGATTTCGAGGGAGATACGCAGTATTTT
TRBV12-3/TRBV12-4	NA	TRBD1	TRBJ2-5	CASNPTGQETQYF	TGTGCCAGCAATCCGACAGGGCAGGAGACCCAGTACTTC
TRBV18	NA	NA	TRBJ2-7	CASSPARPGDSYEQYF	TGTGCCAGCTCACCCGCAAGGCCAGGTGACTCCTACGAGCAGTACTTC
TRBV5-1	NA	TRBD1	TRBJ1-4	CASSEDREANEKLFF	TGCGCCAGCAGCGAGGACAGGGAGGCTAATGAAAAACTGTTTTTT
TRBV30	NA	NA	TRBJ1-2	CAWTTVQGYGYTF	TGTGCCTGGACGACGGTCCAGGGGTATGGCTACACCTTC
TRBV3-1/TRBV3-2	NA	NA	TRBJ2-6	CASSPVIDRISGANVLTF	TGTGCCAGCAGCCCCGTTATAGACAGGATCTCTGGGGCCAACGTCCTGACTTTC
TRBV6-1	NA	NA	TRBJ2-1	CASSEQGGEQFF	TGTGCCAGCAGTGAACAGGGGGGTGAGCAGTTCTTC
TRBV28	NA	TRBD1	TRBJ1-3	CASSRDRDSGNTIYF	TGTGCCAGCAGCCGGGACAGGGACTCTGGAAACACCATATATTTT
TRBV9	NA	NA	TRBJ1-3	CASSAPGWGSGNTIYF	TGTGCCAGCAGCGCCCCGGGATGGGGCTCTGGAAACACCATATATTTT
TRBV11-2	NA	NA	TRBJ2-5	CASSSVGGETQYF	TGTGCCAGCAGTTCCGTAGGAGGCGAGACCCAGTACTTC
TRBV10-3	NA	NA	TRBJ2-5	CAIKGRQSETQYF	TGTGCCATCAAGGGGCGACAGTCGGAGACCCAGTACTTC
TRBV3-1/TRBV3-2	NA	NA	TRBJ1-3	CASSQDRESGNTIYF	TGTGCCAGCAGCCAAGATCGAGAGTCTGGAAACACCATATATTTT
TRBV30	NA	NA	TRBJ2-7	CAWSVLGSKQYF	TGTGCCTGGAGTGTACTAGGGTCCAAGCAGTACTTC
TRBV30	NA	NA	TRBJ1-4	CAWTLTGNANEKLFF	TGTGCCTGGACCCTCACGGGGAATGCTAATGAAAAACTGTTTTTT
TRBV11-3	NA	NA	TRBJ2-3	CASSTRQRDTQYF	TGTGCCAGCAGCACCCGACAGAGAGATACGCAGTATTTT